Sequencing of this T cell receptor beta chain was carried out in a study of OX40 agonist ivuxolimab in advanced cancers. About the study: Dose-escalation cases comprised hepatocellular carcinoma, melanoma, renal cell or head and neck cancer. Notes on the study in general: Compared with CD4+, CD8+ T cells on average had more expanded clones.

The V and J ends lost 2 bases and 4 bases respectively, with 10 bases between them. The CDR3 consists of 14 residues. The germline CDR1 and CDR2 sequences are MDHEN and SYDVKM. This clone was seen a handful of times. Its antigen is currently unknown. The data were produced by immunoSEQ multiplex PCR, yet TCRdb's version contains in-frame clones alone and is incomplete. The sample consists of approximately 11,000 clones, 82% of them appearing once. The chain recombines TRBV28 with TRBJ2-3, with D tentatively TRBD2 (5 bases). The sequence was collected from an adult with an advanced solid tumor such as melanoma, head and neck, liver or kidney cancer. Sequenced material: CD4+ or CD8+ T cells sorted from blood, taken in a trial of the OX40 agonist ivuxolimab. The CDR3 sequence is CASSLTRAADTQYF. CDR3 sequence (DNA): TGTGCCAGCAGTTTAACGCGGGCCGCAGATACGCAGTATTTT. The whole variable domain, remainder taken from reference TRBV28 and TRBJ2-3, is DVKVTQSSRYLVKRTGEKVFLECVQDMDHENMFWYRQDPGLGLRLIYFSYDVKMKEKGDIPEGYSVSREKKERFSLILESASTNQTSMYLCASSLTRAADTQYFGPGTRLTVL.